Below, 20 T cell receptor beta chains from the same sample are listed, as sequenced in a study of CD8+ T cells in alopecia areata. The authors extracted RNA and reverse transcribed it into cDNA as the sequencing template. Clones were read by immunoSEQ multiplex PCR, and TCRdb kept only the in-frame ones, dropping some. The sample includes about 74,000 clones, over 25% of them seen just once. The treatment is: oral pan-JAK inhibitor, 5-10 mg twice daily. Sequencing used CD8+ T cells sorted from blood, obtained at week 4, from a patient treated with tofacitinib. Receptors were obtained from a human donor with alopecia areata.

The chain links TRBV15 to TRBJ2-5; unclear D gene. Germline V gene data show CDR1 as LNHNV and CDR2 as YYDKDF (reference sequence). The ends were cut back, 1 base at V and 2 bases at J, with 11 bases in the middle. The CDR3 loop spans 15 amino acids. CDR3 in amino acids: CATSRALRSQETQYF. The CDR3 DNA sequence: TGTGCCACCAGCAGAGCTCTACGGAGTCAAGAGACCCAGTACTTC. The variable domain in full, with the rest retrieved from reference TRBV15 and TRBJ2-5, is DAMVIQNPRYQVTQFGKPVTLSCSQTLNHNVMYWYQQKSSQAPKLLFHYYDKDFNNEADTPDNFQSRRPNTSFCFLDIRSPGLGDTAMYLCATSRALRSQETQYFGPGTRLLVL.

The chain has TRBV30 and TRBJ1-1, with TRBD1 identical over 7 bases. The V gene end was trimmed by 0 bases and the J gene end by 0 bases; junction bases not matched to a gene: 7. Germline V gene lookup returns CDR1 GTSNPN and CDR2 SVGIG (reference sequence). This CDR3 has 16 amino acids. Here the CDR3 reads CAWSVQVQGMNTEAFF. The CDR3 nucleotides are TGTGCCTGGAGTGTACAGGTACAGGGGATGAACACTGAAGCTTTCTTT.

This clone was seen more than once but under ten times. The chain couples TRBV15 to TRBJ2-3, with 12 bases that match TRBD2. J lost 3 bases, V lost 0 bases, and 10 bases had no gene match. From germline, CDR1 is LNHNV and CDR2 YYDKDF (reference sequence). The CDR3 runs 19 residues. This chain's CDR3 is CATSREAPGTSGPTDTQYF. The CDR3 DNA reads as TGTGCCACCAGCAGAGAGGCCCCCGGGACTAGCGGGCCAACAGATACGCAGTATTTT. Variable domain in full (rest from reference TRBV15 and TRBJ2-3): DAMVIQNPRYQVTQFGKPVTLSCSQTLNHNVMYWYQQKSSQAPKLLFHYYDKDFNNEADTPDNFQSRRPNTSFCFLDIRSPGLGDTAMYLCATSREAPGTSGPTDTQYFGPGTRLTVL.

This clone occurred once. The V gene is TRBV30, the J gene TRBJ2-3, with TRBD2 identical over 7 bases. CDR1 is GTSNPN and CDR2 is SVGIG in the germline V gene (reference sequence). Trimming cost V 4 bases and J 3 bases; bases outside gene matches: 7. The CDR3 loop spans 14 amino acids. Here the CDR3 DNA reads TGTGCCTGGACTCGCGGGAGCGGGACAGATACGCAGTATTTT. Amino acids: CAWTRGSGTDTQYF.

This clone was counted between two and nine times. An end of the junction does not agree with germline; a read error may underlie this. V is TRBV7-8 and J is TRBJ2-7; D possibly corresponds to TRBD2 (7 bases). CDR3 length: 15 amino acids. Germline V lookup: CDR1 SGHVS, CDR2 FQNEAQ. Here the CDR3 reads CASSQEGGGGNEQYF. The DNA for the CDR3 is TGCGCCAGCAGCCAAGAAGGAGGGGGGGGAAACGAGCAGTACTTC. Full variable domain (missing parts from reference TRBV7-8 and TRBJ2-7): GAGVSQSPRYKVAKRGQDVALRCDPISGHVSLFWYQQALGQGPEFLTYFQNEAQLDKSGLPSDRFFAERPEGSVSTLKIQRTQQEDSAVYLCASSQEGGGGNEQYFGPGTRLTVT.

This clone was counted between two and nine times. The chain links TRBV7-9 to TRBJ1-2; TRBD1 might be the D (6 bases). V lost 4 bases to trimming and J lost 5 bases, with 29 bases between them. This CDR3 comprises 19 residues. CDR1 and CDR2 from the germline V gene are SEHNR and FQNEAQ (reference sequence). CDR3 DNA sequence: TGTGCCAGCAGCTCTCCCCCGATCGCACAGGGTGGATCAGATTATGGCTACACCTTC. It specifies CASSSPPIAQGGSDYGYTF.

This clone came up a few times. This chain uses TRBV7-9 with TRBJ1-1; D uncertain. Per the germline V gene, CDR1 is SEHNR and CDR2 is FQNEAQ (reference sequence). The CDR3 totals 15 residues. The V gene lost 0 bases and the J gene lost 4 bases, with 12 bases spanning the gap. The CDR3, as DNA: TGTGCCAGCAGCTTAGCGCCCGAGGACGGCACTGAAGCTTTCTTT. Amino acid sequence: CASSLAPEDGTEAFF. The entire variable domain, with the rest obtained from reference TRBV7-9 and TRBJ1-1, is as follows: DTGVSQNPRHKITKRGQNVTFRCDPISEHNRLYWYRQTLGQGPEFLTYFQNEAQLEKSRLLSDRFSAERPKGSFSTLEIQRTEQGDSAMYLCASSLAPEDGTEAFFGQGTRLTVV.

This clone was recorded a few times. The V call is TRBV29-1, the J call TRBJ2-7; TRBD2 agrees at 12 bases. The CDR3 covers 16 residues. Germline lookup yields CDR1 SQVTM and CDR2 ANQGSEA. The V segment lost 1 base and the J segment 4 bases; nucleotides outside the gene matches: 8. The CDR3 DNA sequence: TGCAGCGTTGAAGGGGAAACTAGCGGGAGGAAGTACGAGCAGTACTTC. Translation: CSVEGETSGRKYEQYF.

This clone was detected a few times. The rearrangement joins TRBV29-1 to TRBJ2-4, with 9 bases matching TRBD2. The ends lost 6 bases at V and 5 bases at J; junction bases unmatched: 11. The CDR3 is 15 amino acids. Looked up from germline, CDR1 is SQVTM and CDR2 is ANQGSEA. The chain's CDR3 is CSVVELAGQQNIQYF. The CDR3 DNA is TGCAGCGTGGTGGAGCTAGCGGGGCAACAAAACATTCAGTACTTC.

CDR3 in amino acids: CSADLAGAGNEQFF. CDR3 sequence (DNA): TGCAGCGCCGACTTAGCGGGAGCGGGCAATGAGCAGTTCTTC. The gene calls are TRBV29-1 and TRBJ2-1; 9 nucleotides line up with TRBD2. Trimming took 7 bases from V and 6 from J; bases not matched to a gene: 10. The V gene's germline CDR1 is SQVTM and CDR2 ANQGSEA. The CDR3 is 14 amino acids.

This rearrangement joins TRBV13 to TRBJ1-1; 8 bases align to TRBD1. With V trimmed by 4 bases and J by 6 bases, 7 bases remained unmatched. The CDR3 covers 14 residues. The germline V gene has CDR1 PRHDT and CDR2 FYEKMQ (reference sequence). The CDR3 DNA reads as TGTGCCAGCAGCTCCGGGGCAGGGGGCTCTGAAGCTTTCTTT. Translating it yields CASSSGAGGSEAFF.

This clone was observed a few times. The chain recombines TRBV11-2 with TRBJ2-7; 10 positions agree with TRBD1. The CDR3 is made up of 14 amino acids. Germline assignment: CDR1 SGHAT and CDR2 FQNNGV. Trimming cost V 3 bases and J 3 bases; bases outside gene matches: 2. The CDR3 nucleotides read TGTGCCAGCAGCTTTGACAGGGGGCTCTACGAGCAGTACTTC. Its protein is CASSFDRGLYEQYF.

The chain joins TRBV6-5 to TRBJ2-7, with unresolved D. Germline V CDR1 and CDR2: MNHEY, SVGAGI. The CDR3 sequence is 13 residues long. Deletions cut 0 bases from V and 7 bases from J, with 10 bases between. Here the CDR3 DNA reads TGTGCCAGCAGTTACTCGACGTTGGGGGAGCAGTACTTC. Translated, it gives CASSYSTLGEQYF.

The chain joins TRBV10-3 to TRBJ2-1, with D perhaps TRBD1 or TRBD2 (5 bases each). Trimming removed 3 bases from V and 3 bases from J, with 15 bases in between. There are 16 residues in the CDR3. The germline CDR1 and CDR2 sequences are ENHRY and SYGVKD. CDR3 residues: CAISDPQGDVYNEQFF. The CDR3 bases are TGTGCCATCAGTGATCCTCAGGGAGACGTCTACAATGAGCAGTTCTTC.

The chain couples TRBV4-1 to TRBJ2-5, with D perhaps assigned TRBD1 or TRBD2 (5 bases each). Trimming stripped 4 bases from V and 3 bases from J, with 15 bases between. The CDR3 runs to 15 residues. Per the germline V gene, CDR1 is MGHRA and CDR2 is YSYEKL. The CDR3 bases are TGCGCCAGCAGCCCTACGGGGCGGGTGGAAGAGACCCAGTACTTC. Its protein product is CASSPTGRVEETQYF.

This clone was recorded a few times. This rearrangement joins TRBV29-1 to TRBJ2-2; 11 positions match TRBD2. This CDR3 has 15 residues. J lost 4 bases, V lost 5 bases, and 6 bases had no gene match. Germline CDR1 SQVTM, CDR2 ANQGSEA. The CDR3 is CSVLLAGVRTGELFF. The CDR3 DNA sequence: TGCAGCGTTCTACTAGCGGGAGTTCGCACCGGGGAGCTGTTTTTT.

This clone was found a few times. CDR3 sequence: CASSDGAASGPPAPGTQYF. CDR3 in DNA: TGTGCCAGCAGCGATGGGGCGGCTAGCGGACCGCCGGCCCCCGGGACCCAGTACTTC. V gene TRBV11-2 combines with J gene TRBJ2-5; 7 positions agree with TRBD2. This CDR3 spans 19 amino acids. Per the germline V gene, CDR1 is SGHAT and CDR2 is FQNNGV. Trimming took 5 bases from V and 7 from J; bases not matched to a gene: 25.

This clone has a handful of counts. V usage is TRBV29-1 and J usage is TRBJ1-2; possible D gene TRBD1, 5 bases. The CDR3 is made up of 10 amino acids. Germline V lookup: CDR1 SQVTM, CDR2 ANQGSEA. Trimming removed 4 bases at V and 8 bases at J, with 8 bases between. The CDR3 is CSVGGGGYTF. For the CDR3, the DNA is TGCAGCGTTGGGGGCGGGGGCTACACCTTC. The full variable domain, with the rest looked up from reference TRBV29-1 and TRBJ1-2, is SAVISQKPSRDICQRGTSLTIQCQVDSQVTMMFWYRQQPGQSLTLIATANQGSEATYESGFVIDKFPISRPNLTFSTLTVSNMSPEDSSIYLCSVGGGGYTFGSGTRLTVV.

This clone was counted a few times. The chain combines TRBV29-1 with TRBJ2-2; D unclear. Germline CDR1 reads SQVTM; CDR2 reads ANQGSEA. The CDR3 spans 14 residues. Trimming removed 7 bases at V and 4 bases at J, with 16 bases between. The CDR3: CSGWPGSSTGELFF. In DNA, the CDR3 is TGCAGCGGGTGGCCCGGGTCAAGCACCGGGGAGCTGTTTTTT.

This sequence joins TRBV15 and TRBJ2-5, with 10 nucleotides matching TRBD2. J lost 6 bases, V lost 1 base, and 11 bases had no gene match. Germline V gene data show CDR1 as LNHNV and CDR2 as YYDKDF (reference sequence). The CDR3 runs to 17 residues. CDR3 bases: TGTGCCACCAGCAGAGGAGGTGAAGCGGGAGGGGGCAAGACCCAGTACTTC. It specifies CATSRGGEAGGGKTQYF.